The source of this T cell receptor beta chain is a study of blood T cell repertoires in COVID-19. Across the study: Spain, Italy and the United States supplied samples that represented acute and convalescent COVID-19.

Authors' data handling: Amplifying reference gene primers gave estimates of nucleated cell counts. TCRdb's table, derived via immunoSEQ multiplex PCR, lists solely in-frame clones and lacks some. D and trimming were read from the DNA, whereas the V and J calls and clone size are those reported in that table. The table shows about 120,000 clones, with approximately 78% occurring only once. CDR1 MDHEN and CDR2 SYDVKM come from the germline V gene. The length of the CDR3 is 14 residues. V was clipped by 3 bases and J by 1 base, with 9 bases between them. What was sequenced was peripheral blood. The sequence derives from a man aged 70-80 years with acute or convalescent COVID-19. This chain connects TRBV28 to TRBJ1-2; D remains ambiguous. As DNA, the CDR3 is TGTGCCAGCAGTTTGAGGGCACGTAACTATGGCTACACCTTC. Amino acid sequence: CASSLRARNYGYTF.